The clone carrying this T cell receptor (beta chain) was counted a few times. As yet, its antigen is unknown. These data come from a study of T cells after yellow fever vaccination. Study details: Where fractions had low cell numbers, libraries were prepared from them with the SMART-Seq v4 Ultra Low Input RNA kit.

Findings of the study overall: Clonotypes appearing in both CD4 and CD8 compartments existed, and their share was small. Weaker overall was a secondary response that nonetheless peaked faster, on day 5 versus 15. Abundant clonotypes from the bulk population could contaminate FACS-sorted repertoires.

Per the germline V gene, CDR1 is SGHKS and CDR2 is YYEKEE (reference sequence). V lost 4 bases, J lost 8 bases, and 18 bases lay in between. The CDR3 has 15 amino acids. TCRdb passed the 5' RACE reads through MiXCR, listing each CDR3 protein once. This sample has tens of thousands of distinct CDR3 sequences, with 7.5% to 9% found just once. The chain carries TRBV5-5 and TRBJ1-4, with D possibly being TRBD1 (5 bases). The source was CD8+ T cells sorted from PBMCs, collected on the day of the yellow fever booster vaccination. This receptor was taken from a man aged 25 to 40 who received the YFV17D yellow fever vaccine. CDR3 region: CASSPTGWAQEKLFF. In nucleotides, the CDR3 is TGTGCCAGCAGCCCTACAGGATGGGCGCAAGAAAAACTGTTTTTT.